This T cell receptor beta chain was captured in a study of cytomegalovirus exposure and HLA in healthy donors. Study as a whole: A previous analysis identified fewer than 130 million unique TCR beta sequences derived from roughly 190 million T cells. General study results and limits: Cytomegalovirus association was assigned to about 150 TCR beta chains. A few CMV-associated chains were confirmed in vitro to be specific for CMV antigens.

The PCR contained 60 Vbeta and 13 Jbeta primers. The table came from immunoSEQ multiplex PCR; TCRdb's copy has only in-frame clones and leaves some out. The repertoire consists of some 110,000 clones, with 75% to 80% occurring once and the leading ten covering approximately 6.3%. In germline, CDR1 is SGHDN, CDR2 FVKESK. The CDR3 loop spans 14 amino acids. V gave up 1 base and J gave up 1 base, with 4 bases separating them. This clone was picked up one time. Antigen unknown. This receptor was taken from a man in his sixties in good health and CMV-seropositive. The sample was PBMCs. V and J are TRBV14 and TRBJ2-2, with D hard to call. Written as DNA, the CDR3 is TGTGCCAGCAGCCAAGTCAGGAACACCGGGGAGCTGTTTTTT. Amino acid sequence: CASSQVRNTGELFF.